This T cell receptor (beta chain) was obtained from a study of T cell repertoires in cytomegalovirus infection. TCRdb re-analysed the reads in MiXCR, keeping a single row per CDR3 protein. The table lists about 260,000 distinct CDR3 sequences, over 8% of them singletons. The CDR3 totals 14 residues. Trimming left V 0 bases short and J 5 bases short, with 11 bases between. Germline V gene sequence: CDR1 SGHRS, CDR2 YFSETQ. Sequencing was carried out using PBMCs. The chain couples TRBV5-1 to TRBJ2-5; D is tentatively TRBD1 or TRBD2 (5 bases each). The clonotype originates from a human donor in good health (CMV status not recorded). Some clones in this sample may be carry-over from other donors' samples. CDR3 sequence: CASSLDRPGETQYF. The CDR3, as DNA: TGCGCCAGCAGCTTGGACAGGCCGGGGGAGACCCAGTACTTC.